One T cell receptor (beta chain) is described in this entry. Measured with immunoSEQ multiplex PCR; TCRdb has only the in-frame clones, and not every one. This table holds fewer than 250,000 clones, 70% to 90% found once. The data were obtained in a study of blood T cell repertoires in COVID-19. CDR1 is MNHNS, CDR2 SASEGT, per germline. V was pared by 3 bases and J by 1 base, with 19 bases between. CDR3 length: 17 residues. V and J are TRBV6-1 and TRBJ2-7; TRBD1 might be the D (6 bases). The receptor was derived from a woman aged 40 to 55 with acute COVID-19. The sequenced material came from PBMCs or T cells enriched from blood (not recorded which). CDR3 nucleotide sequence: TGTGCCAGCAGTGATCTCGGACAGAGTCATGATTCCTACGAGCAGTACTTC. Residues: CASSDLGQSHDSYEQYF.